This note documents a single TCR beta chain sequence. This CDR3 is built from 15 residues. Germline V CDR1 and CDR2: MNHEY, SVGAGI. The junction had 10 bases not matched to a gene; V was cut back by 5 bases and J by 4 bases. These data come from a study of blood T cell repertoires in COVID-19. Study processing details: Cell counts per sample came from amplifying reference gene primers. The table came from immunoSEQ multiplex PCR; TCRdb's copy has only in-frame clones and leaves some out. That table is the source of V, J and clone size, and D and trimming were worked out from the DNA. The sample contains around 430,000 clones, around nine tenths of which appear only once. Which cohort a participant joined came from the clinical history participants gave.

V usage is TRBV6-5 and J usage is TRBJ1-2, with 7 bases aligning to TRBD1. The source of this sequence is a woman between 45 and 65 years old who had recovered from COVID-19. Sequencing used PBMCs or T cells enriched from blood (not recorded which). In DNA form, the CDR3 reads TGTGCCAGCAGTCCCCGACAGGGACGGGCCTATGGCTACACCTTC. This gives the protein CASSPRQGRAYGYTF.